The T cell receptor (beta chain) under discussion was sequenced for a study of blood T cells in healthy people across ages. Isolated PBMCs totaled at least 7 million in each sample. Extraction of total RNA produced a minimum of 5.5 micrograms from each sample. Combining a sample-barcoded 5' primer with a J-beta primer mix, a second PCR ran for about 6 to 11 cycles. TCRdb itself ran the 5' RACE reads through MiXCR, one entry per CDR3 protein. The data hold fewer than 900,000 distinct CDR3 sequences, with 30% to 45% observed a single time. This clonotype was seen repeatedly, ten times or more. The CDR3 sequence is 16 residues long. J was trimmed by 3 bases and V by 7 bases; bases with no gene match: 11.

Sequenced sample: blood. The receptor's source is a man between 18 and 35 years old in good health. The chain links TRBV12-3 or TRBV12-4 to TRBJ2-3, with 9 bases that match TRBD1. CDR3 protein: CASNAGDRDGTDTQYF. CDR3 sequence (DNA): TGTGCCAGCAATGCCGGGGACAGGGATGGAACAGATACGCAGTATTTT.